The 27 T cell receptor beta chains presented below share a single source sample, sequenced in a study of blood T cell repertoires in COVID-19. The table came from immunoSEQ multiplex PCR; TCRdb's copy has only in-frame clones and leaves some out. Counted here are some 25,000 clones, roughly 90% occurring once; the ten biggest clones make up about 7.4%. Sequenced input: peripheral blood. These receptors were collected from a human donor in a cohort sampled during active COVID-19.

The gene calls are TRBV6-6 and TRBJ2-1; D not certain. V dropped 4 bases and J dropped 6 bases, with 7 bases sitting between them. The CDR3 has 12 residues. Looked up from germline, CDR1 is MNHNY and CDR2 is SVGAGI (reference sequence). This CDR3 reads CASSFQINEQFF. CDR3 DNA: TGTGCCAGCAGTTTCCAGATCAATGAGCAGTTCTTC.

J is TRBJ2-3 and V is TRBV5-1; D is uncertain. Trimming left V 0 bases short and J 2 bases short, with 7 bases between. Germline V gene data show CDR1 as SGHRS and CDR2 as YFSETQ. This CDR3 is built from 14 residues. CDR3 in amino acids: CASSLGQPTDTQYF. The CDR3 DNA reads TGCGCCAGCAGCTTGGGACAACCCACAGATACGCAGTATTTT.

V and J are TRBV28 and TRBJ2-3; weak D call: TRBD2 (7 bases). In germline, CDR1 is MDHEN, CDR2 SYDVKM. V was shortened by 7 bases and J by 1 base, with 24 bases between the two germline ends. This CDR3 is 18 amino acids long. The CDR3 is CASTIGGAVAGGTDTQYF. The CDR3, as DNA: TGTGCCAGCACCATAGGGGGGGCGGTGGCGGGAGGCACAGATACGCAGTATTTT.

This chain uses TRBV4-1 with TRBJ2-1, with 7 bases matching TRBD2. V shed 5 bases, J shed 4 bases, and the junction held 5 bases outside the gene matches. The CDR3 covers 14 residues. CDR1 is MGHRA and CDR2 is YSYEKL in the germline V gene. The CDR3 is CASSGRAEYNEQFF. CDR3 DNA sequence: TGCGCCAGCAGCGGGAGGGCAGAATACAATGAGCAGTTCTTC.

The CDR3 is CASSMRTVSTSGNTIYF. CDR3 sequence (DNA): TGTGCCAGTAGTATGCGGACAGTTTCGACCTCTGGAAACACCATATATTTT. The V call is TRBV19, the J call TRBJ1-3; D might be TRBD1 (6 bases). V was cut by 3 bases and J by 0 bases, with 15 bases left in between. The CDR3 sequence is 17 residues long. Germline loops: CDR1 LNHDA, CDR2 SQIVND (reference sequence).

The chain employs TRBV6-5 and TRBJ1-5, with 8 nucleotides matching TRBD1. Germline-derived CDR1 and CDR2 are MNHEY and SVGAGI. The CDR3 loop spans 15 amino acids. Trimming cost V 8 bases and J 5 bases; bases outside gene matches: 11. The CDR3 DNA reads as TGTGCCAGCCTCGACGGACAGGGACCCTATCAGCCCCAGCATTTT. It codes for CASLDGQGPYQPQHF.

CDR3 bases: TGTGCCAGCAGTAATCTCGAGCGGGGGAATGAGCAGTTCTTC. Amino acid sequence: CASSNLERGNEQFF. The gene calls are TRBV6-5 and TRBJ2-1; 8 bases are shared with TRBD2. CDR1 is MNHEY and CDR2 is SVGAGI in the germline V gene. Unmatched junction bases numbered 7, after V lost 5 bases and J lost 7 bases. The CDR3 consists of 14 residues.

The rearrangement links TRBV10-2 to TRBJ2-3, with TRBD2 identical over 8 bases. Germline V gives CDR1 WSHSY, CDR2 SAAADI. This CDR3 is 14 amino acids long. The V segment lost 0 bases and the J segment 7 bases; nucleotides outside the gene matches: 3. The CDR3 bases are TGCGCCAGCAGTGAGTCGGCGGGAGGAAATACGCAGTATTTT. Encoded protein: CASSESAGGNTQYF.

This chain joins TRBV5-5 and TRBJ1-2; D not certain. The CDR3 is 13 amino acids. Trimming left V 5 bases short and J 4 bases short, with 12 bases between. In germline, CDR1 is SGHKS, CDR2 YYEKEE (reference sequence). CDR3 in DNA: TGTGCCAGCAGTCCTGATGGAGGCTATGGCTACACCTTC. Translating gives CASSPDGGYGYTF. Full variable domain (outside the CDR3, taken from reference TRBV5-5 and TRBJ1-2): DAGVTQSPTHLIKTRGQQVTLRCSPISGHKSVSWYQQVLGQGPQFIFQYYEKEERGRGNFPDRFSARQFPNYSSELNVNALLLGDSALYLCASSPDGGYGYTFGSGTRLTVV.

This rearrangement joins TRBV6-2 or TRBV6-3 to TRBJ1-1; 8 nucleotides line up with TRBD1. Germline assignment: CDR1 MNHEY and CDR2 SVGEGT. The CDR3 is 19 amino acids. V trimming: 2 bases; J trimming: 0 bases; junction bases outside the gene matches: 14. As DNA, the CDR3 is TGTGCCAGCAGTTACACCACGGGGACAGGTAACATCATGAACACTGAAGCTTTCTTT. This codes for CASSYTTGTGNIMNTEAFF.

The chain carries TRBV6-2 or TRBV6-3 and TRBJ2-1; D gene unclear. The V gene's germline CDR1 is MNHEY and CDR2 SVGEGT. The CDR3 consists of 14 residues. V shed 6 bases and J shed 5 bases, with 14 bases lying between them. Here the CDR3 reads CASSLLGGDNEQFF. CDR3 in DNA: TGTGCCAGCAGCCTTCTTGGCGGAGACAATGAGCAGTTCTTC.

V gene TRBV6-6 combines with J gene TRBJ2-1; maybe TRBD2 (6 bases). CDR1 is MNHNY and CDR2 is SVGAGI in the germline V gene (reference sequence). V gave up 2 bases and J gave up 8 bases, with 16 bases separating them. This CDR3 is built from 15 residues. The CDR3 DNA is TGTGCCAGCAGTTACGCCCTACTAGCTAAGGATGAGCAGTTCTTC. Its protein is CASSYALLAKDEQFF.

V and J are TRBV6-6 and TRBJ2-7; 7 bases are shared with TRBD1. V lost 8 bases and J lost 2; bases outside the gene matches: 3. The CDR3 length is 12 residues. Germline CDR1 and CDR2: MNHNY and SVGAGI (reference sequence). The CDR3 region has the DNA TGTGCCAGCCGACAGGGAGCCTACGAGCAGTACTTC. Translated: CASRQGAYEQYF.

The rearrangement uses TRBV19 and TRBJ2-1; a possible D gene is TRBD2 (6 bases). Deletions cut 6 bases from V and 4 bases from J, with 16 bases between. Germline lookup yields CDR1 LNHDA and CDR2 SQIVND (reference sequence). This CDR3 has 15 residues. CDR3 coding DNA: TGTGCCAGTAGGGGTGGCGCGGGATCATACAATGAGCAGTTCTTC. It translates to CASRGGAGSYNEQFF. Looking up the rest from reference TRBV19 and TRBJ2-1 gives the full variable domain: DGGITQSPKYLFRKEGQNVTLSCEQNLNHDAMYWYRQDPGQGLRLIYYSQIVNDFQKGDIAEGYSVSREKKESFPLTVTSAQKNPTAFYLCASRGGAGSYNEQFFGPGTRLTVL.

In the case of this clone: A read error may produce the germline difference seen at one junction end. The chain uses TRBV6-1 and TRBJ2-4; TRBD1 matches at 9 bases. Germline CDR1 is MNHNS and CDR2 is SASEGT. The CDR3 consists of 16 residues. The DNA for the CDR3 is TGTGCCAGCAGTGCGGGACAGGGCCTTTTCAAAGACATTCAGTACTTC. This codes for CASSAGQGLFKDIQYF.

This chain joins TRBV14 and TRBJ2-2; D might be TRBD1 (6 bases). Trimming left V 6 bases short and J 5 bases short, with 10 bases between. CDR1 and CDR2 from the germline V gene are SGHDN and FVKESK. The CDR3 runs 13 residues. The CDR3 nucleotides read TGTGCCAGCAGACCTCAGGGGACCGGGGAGCTGTTTTTT. This translates into CASRPQGTGELFF.

This sequence joins TRBV28 and TRBJ1-4, with D possibly being TRBD1 (5 bases). This CDR3 spans 15 amino acids. The germline V gene has CDR1 MDHEN and CDR2 SYDVKM. V was pared by 6 bases and J by 8 bases, with 19 bases between. CDR3 sequence (DNA): TGTGCCAGCAGACCTGGGACTTTATTAAGAGAAAAACTGTTTTTT. It yields the protein CASRPGTLLREKLFF.

The chain is built from TRBV6-2 or TRBV6-3 and TRBJ2-7; 9 bases fit TRBD1. The CDR3 is 18 residues long. The junction had 13 bases not matched to a gene; V was cut back by 4 bases and J by 0 bases. Germline V gene sequence: CDR1 MNHEY, CDR2 SVGEGT. CDR3: CASSFQPTGTGISYEQYF. The CDR3 DNA reads TGTGCCAGCAGTTTCCAACCCACCGGGACAGGGATCTCCTACGAGCAGTACTTC.

This chain links TRBV3-1 (or the pseudogene TRBV3-2) with TRBJ2-1; 7 nucleotides line up with TRBD2. Germline-derived CDR1 and CDR2 are LGHDT and YNNKEL (reference sequence). The CDR3 length is 14 residues. The V segment lost 4 bases and the J segment 9 bases; nucleotides outside the gene matches: 9. The CDR3 nucleotides are TGTGCCAGCAGCCCCCTGGCCAGCGGGATTGAGCAGTTCTTC. Its protein product is CASSPLASGIEQFF.

The chain carries TRBV5-4 and TRBJ2-4; perhaps TRBD2 as D (5 bases). The V gene lost 1 base and the J gene lost 0 bases, with 8 bases spanning the gap. The CDR3 loop spans 15 amino acids. Germline loops: CDR1 SGHNT, CDR2 YYREEE (reference sequence). The CDR3 reads CASSLNGGAKNIQYF. The CDR3 DNA sequence: TGTGCCAGCAGCTTGAATGGAGGAGCCAAAAACATTCAGTACTTC.

This rearrangement joins TRBV15 to TRBJ2-6, with D maybe TRBD1 (5 bases). There are 16 residues in the CDR3. Germline CDR1 reads LNHNV; CDR2 reads YYDKDF (reference sequence). Trimming pared 0 bases from V and 0 bases from J, leaving 6 bases between. The CDR3 DNA is TGTGCCACCAGCAGAGATCAGGGCTCTGGGGCCAACGTCCTGACTTTC. The encoded protein is CATSRDQGSGANVLTF.

The chain employs TRBV5-1 and TRBJ2-3; no clear D gene. CDR1 and CDR2 from the germline V gene are SGHRS and YFSETQ. This CDR3 spans 14 amino acids. V lost 0 bases, J lost 2 bases, and 7 bases lay in between. The CDR3 coding sequence is TGCGCCAGCAGCTTGGACAGCCACACAGATACGCAGTATTTT. Amino acids: CASSLDSHTDTQYF.

The J gene is TRBJ2-1, the V gene TRBV6-4; TRBD1 might be the D (5 bases). Germline lookup yields CDR1 MRHNA and CDR2 SNTAGT. Between the trimmed V and J ends, which lost 3 bases and 12 bases, there was a span of 18 bases. The CDR3 sequence is 14 residues long. CDR3 sequence (DNA): TGTGCCAGCAGTGAAGCAGGGAATCAATATGGGCAGTTCTTC. As protein: CASSEAGNQYGQFF.

The chain recombines TRBV28 with TRBJ1-6, with D maybe TRBD1 (6 bases). The germline gives CDR1 MDHEN, CDR2 SYDVKM. The CDR3 length is 14 residues. Trimming took 11 bases from V and 7 from J, leaving 18 bases between them. CDR3 sequence (DNA): TGTGCCTACAAACAGGGCTCACGCAATTCACCCCTCCACTTT. The encoded protein is CAYKQGSRNSPLHF.

This clone has more than one count but fewer than ten. This rearrangement joins TRBV29-1 to TRBJ1-1; D may be TRBD1 (6 bases). The germline gives CDR1 SQVTM, CDR2 ANQGSEA. V gave up 7 bases and J gave up 1 base, with 10 bases separating them. The CDR3 contains 12 residues. Here the CDR3 reads CSAGQKNTEAFF. CDR3 nucleotides: TGCAGCGCCGGACAGAAGAACACTGAAGCTTTCTTT.

V usage is TRBV5-6 and J usage is TRBJ2-3; a weak D match, TRBD1 (6 bases). V lost 3 bases and J lost 9, with 11 bases in between. Germline V gene sequence: CDR1 SGHDT, CDR2 YYEEEE. This CDR3 has 12 residues. CDR3 nucleotide sequence: TGTGCCAGCAGCTGGGGGCCTGGAACGCAGTATTTT. It specifies CASSWGPGTQYF.

The V gene is TRBV19, the J gene TRBJ2-3; 11 bases are a match to TRBD2. The ends lost 8 bases at V and 1 base at J; junction bases unmatched: 2. Germline CDR1 and CDR2: LNHDA and SQIVND (reference sequence). The CDR3 loop spans 14 amino acids. The CDR3: CASATSGGTDTQYF. CDR3 nucleotides: TGTGCCAGTGCGACTAGCGGGGGCACAGATACGCAGTATTTT.